Presented here are 21 T cell receptor beta chains from one specimen sequenced in a study of T cell responses to AZD1222 COVID-19 vaccine. This table comes from immunoSEQ multiplex PCR, and its TCRdb copy is limited to in-frame clones, with some not included. The sample gives 90,000 to 150,000 clones, about 90% of which show up once; 8% to 9.5% is in the top ten. The sequencing here drew on peripheral blood, taken on day 0 of AZD1222 vaccination. These receptors were collected from an adult in good health.

This chain links TRBV7-2 with TRBJ2-5; TRBD1 agrees at 8 bases. The CDR3 has 14 residues. After removal of 4 bases from V and 4 bases from J, the junction contained 5 bases not matched to a gene. CDR1 and CDR2 (germline): SGHTA, FQGNSA. This CDR3 is CASSSSGGLETQYF. The CDR3 coding sequence is TGTGCCAGCAGCTCCTCAGGGGGCTTAGAGACCCAGTACTTC.

The chain links TRBV5-1 to TRBJ2-1, with TRBD2 matching over 7 bases. The CDR3 contains 16 residues. V gave up 4 bases and J gave up 4 bases; unmatched junction bases: 11. Germline loops: CDR1 SGHRS, CDR2 YFSETQ. This CDR3 is CASSSGTPGIYNEQFF. The CDR3 bases are TGCGCCAGCAGCAGCGGGACCCCTGGGATATACAATGAGCAGTTCTTC.

The chain recombines TRBV5-5 with TRBJ1-1; D is unresolved. CDR3 length: 14 residues. Germline values: CDR1 SGHKS, CDR2 YYEKEE (reference sequence). The V and J ends lost 4 bases and 7 bases respectively, with 17 bases between them. The CDR3: CASSLVVRSSEAFF. The CDR3 DNA sequence: TGTGCCAGCAGCCTGGTGGTTAGGTCCAGTGAAGCTTTCTTT.

This chain uses TRBV5-1 with TRBJ2-3; perhaps TRBD1 as D (5 bases). Trimming took off 0 bases at V and 7 bases at J, with 9 bases between the two ends. The CDR3 has 13 amino acids. Germline CDR1 and CDR2: SGHRS and YFSETQ. The CDR3 sequence: CASSLESGYTQYF. The CDR3 DNA reads TGCGCCAGCAGCTTGGAGTCAGGGTATACGCAGTATTTT.

J is TRBJ1-5 and V is TRBV18; D is perhaps TRBD1 (6 bases). From germline, CDR1 is KGHSH and CDR2 LQKENI. Deletions cut 6 bases from V and 4 bases from J, with 16 bases between. The CDR3 totals 15 residues. For the CDR3, the DNA is TGTGCCAGCTCCCCCCTAGGGACAAATAATCAGCCCCAGCATTTT. This codes for CASSPLGTNNQPQHF.

The J gene is TRBJ1-2, the V gene TRBV3-1 (or the pseudogene TRBV3-2); 8 positions agree with TRBD1. Germline trimming cut 6 bases from V and 3 bases from J; bases unmatched to any gene: 15. Germline CDR1 LGHDT, CDR2 YNNKEL (reference sequence). CDR3 size: 17 residues. CDR3 in amino acids: CASSRTGTPPRDYGYTF. CDR3 nucleotides: TGTGCCAGCAGTCGGACAGGGACCCCGCCGCGGGACTATGGCTACACCTTC.

The V call is TRBV28, the J call TRBJ1-6; no clear D. Germline CDR1 MDHEN, CDR2 SYDVKM. V gave up 3 bases and J gave up 2 bases, with 11 bases separating them. The CDR3 covers 16 residues. CDR3 sequence reads: CASSFPDRAYNSPLHF. For the CDR3, the DNA is TGTGCCAGCAGTTTCCCAGATAGGGCCTATAATTCACCCCTCCACTTT. The full variable domain, in which reference TRBV28 and TRBJ1-6 provide the parts outside the CDR3, is DVKVTQSSRYLVKRTGEKVFLECVQDMDHENMFWYRQDPGLGLRLIYFSYDVKMKEKGDIPEGYSVSREKKERFSLILESASTNQTSMYLCASSFPDRAYNSPLHFGNGTRLTVT.

The V call is TRBV2, the J call TRBJ1-6; no definite D call. Germline V gene lookup returns CDR1 SNHLY and CDR2 FYNNEI. V was pared by 3 bases and J by 6 bases, with 15 bases between. The CDR3 sequence is 16 residues long. CDR3 residues: CASSEIQVTPNSPLHF. The CDR3 region has the DNA TGTGCCAGCAGTGAGATTCAAGTTACCCCTAATTCACCCCTCCACTTT.

The J gene is TRBJ1-3, the V gene TRBV29-1, with D uncertain. CDR3 length: 13 residues. CDR1 SQVTM and CDR2 ANQGSEA come from the germline V gene. The V gene lost 4 bases and the J gene lost 3 bases, with 10 bases spanning the gap. In DNA form, the CDR3 reads TGCAGCGTTGGACTCCTAAATGGAAACACCATATATTTT. Its translation is CSVGLLNGNTIYF.

The V and J genes are TRBV27 and TRBJ1-1; D is perhaps TRBD1 (5 bases). Germline V gene data show CDR1 as MNHEY and CDR2 as SMNVEV (reference sequence). The CDR3 is made up of 12 amino acids. V shed 6 bases and J shed 3 bases, with 8 bases lying between them. For the CDR3, the DNA is TGTGCCAGCAGGTCAGGGTACACTGAAGCTTTCTTT. This encodes CASRSGYTEAFF.

The chain combines TRBV19 with TRBJ2-7; TRBD1 is a possible D gene (6 bases). Trimming took off 9 bases at V and 3 bases at J, with 9 bases between the two ends. CDR3 length: 11 amino acids. Per the germline V gene, CDR1 is LNHDA and CDR2 is SQIVND (reference sequence). The CDR3 DNA reads as TGTGCCAGCTCACAGGGCTACGAGCAGTACTTC. It encodes CASSQGYEQYF.

The rearrangement links TRBV18 to TRBJ1-4; 7 positions match TRBD1. The germline gives CDR1 KGHSH, CDR2 LQKENI. The CDR3 is made up of 15 amino acids. Trimming cost V 0 bases and J 3 bases; bases outside gene matches: 1. CDR3 coding DNA: TGTGCCAGCTCACCACCGGGACAGCCTAATGAAAAACTGTTTTTT. It encodes CASSPPGQPNEKLFF.

In its sample, this clone was seen a few times. This chain links TRBV28 with TRBJ1-3, with a tentative D call TRBD1 (5 bases). Trimming left V 3 bases short and J 0 bases short, with 9 bases between. This CDR3 contains 15 residues. Germline assignment: CDR1 MDHEN and CDR2 SYDVKM. CDR3 nucleotide sequence: TGTGCCAGCAGTTTGGGGGACTACTCTGGAAACACCATATATTTT. Its translation: CASSLGDYSGNTIYF.

The genes are TRBV13 and TRBJ2-3; no clear D. Germline V gene lookup returns CDR1 PRHDT and CDR2 FYEKMQ (reference sequence). Trimming removed 4 bases from V and 2 bases from J, with 10 bases in between. This CDR3 is 14 amino acids long. CDR3 in DNA: TGTGCCAGCAGCTCTATCCATTTCACAGATACGCAGTATTTT. Protein: CASSSIHFTDTQYF.

Only one count was recorded for this clone. The V and J genes are TRBV5-6 and TRBJ1-5, with D uncertain. There are 15 residues in the CDR3. CDR1 is SGHDT and CDR2 is YYEEEE in the germline V gene. V was shortened by 1 base and J by 6 bases, with 14 bases between the two germline ends. The CDR3, as DNA: TGTGCCAGCAGCTTGAGACTCTCGAAGCTTCAGCCCCAGCATTTT. Amino acid sequence: CASSLRLSKLQPQHF.

The chain recombines TRBV27 with TRBJ1-1; TRBD1 aligns across 9 bases. This CDR3 comprises 14 residues. Trimming cost V 5 bases and J 4 bases; bases outside gene matches: 5. Germline loops: CDR1 MNHEY, CDR2 SMNVEV (reference sequence). DNA for the CDR3: TGTGCCAGCAGTAGACAGGGGGATCTCACTGAAGCTTTCTTT. Residues: CASSRQGDLTEAFF.

The rearrangement uses TRBV19 and TRBJ1-2; D remains unclear. V was cut by 5 bases and J by 4 bases, with 8 bases left in between. CDR3 length: 12 residues. The germline V gene encodes CDR1 LNHDA and CDR2 SQIVND (reference sequence). CDR3 nucleotide sequence: TGTGCCAGTAGTTTGGATTTCTATGGCTACACCTTC. Residues: CASSLDFYGYTF.

This clone was observed once. The rearrangement joins TRBV4-2 to TRBJ2-2; no definite D call. Between the trimmed V and J ends, which lost 0 bases and 1 base, there was a span of 9 bases. Looked up from germline, CDR1 is LGHNA and CDR2 is YNFKEQ. This CDR3 contains 16 residues. The CDR3 spells CASSQDGGRNTGELFF. For the CDR3, the DNA is TGTGCCAGCAGCCAAGATGGCGGTCGGAACACCGGGGAGCTGTTTTTT.

The chain links TRBV28 to TRBJ1-2; D possibly corresponds to TRBD1 (5 bases). The CDR3 sequence is 15 residues long. V dropped 2 bases and J dropped 2 bases, with 12 bases sitting between them. CDR1 MDHEN and CDR2 SYDVKM come from the germline V gene. The CDR3 DNA reads as TGTGCCAGCAGTTTAGGGGGGATTATAAACTATGGCTACACCTTC. This sequence encodes CASSLGGIINYGYTF.

This chain joins TRBV5-1 and TRBJ1-3; D may be TRBD1 (5 bases). V dropped 4 bases and J dropped 0 bases, with 14 bases sitting between them. CDR3 length: 16 amino acids. CDR1 and CDR2 from the germline V gene are SGHRS and YFSETQ. The CDR3 here is CASSLPRGSSGNTIYF. The CDR3 DNA is TGCGCCAGCAGCCTCCCTCGGGGGAGCTCTGGAAACACCATATATTTT.

The chain carries TRBV9 and TRBJ2-3; no clear D. CDR3 length: 12 residues. The germline CDR1 and CDR2 sequences are SGDLS and YYNGEE. Trimming removed 4 bases from V and 0 bases from J, with 3 bases in between. The CDR3: CASSSSTDTQYF. Written as DNA, the CDR3 is TGTGCCAGCAGCTCTAGCACAGATACGCAGTATTTT.